The 21 T cell receptor beta chains below all came from one sample that was sequenced in a study of blood T cell repertoires in COVID-19. Sequencing was performed with immunoSEQ multiplex PCR; in TCRdb, only in-frame clones are kept and a portion is missing. The profile shows about 430,000 clones, roughly 90% of them singletons. Material for sequencing was PBMCs or T cells enriched from blood (not recorded which). The source of these receptors is a woman aged 18-29 years who had been exposed to COVID-19.

The chain combines TRBV3-1 (or the pseudogene TRBV3-2) with TRBJ2-3; D remains ambiguous. The germline V gene has CDR1 LGHDT and CDR2 YNNKEL (reference sequence). The V and J ends lost 8 bases and 8 bases respectively, with 14 bases between them. The CDR3 sequence is 12 residues long. Here the CDR3 DNA reads TGTGCCAGCGGCGACGGGTTATTTACGCAGTATTTT. Translation: CASGDGLFTQYF.

This rearrangement joins TRBV7-9 to TRBJ2-7; 9 bases are shared with TRBD2. V shed 3 bases, J shed 4 bases, and the junction held 4 bases outside the gene matches. CDR1 is SEHNR and CDR2 is FQNEAQ in the germline V gene (reference sequence). This CDR3 comprises 14 residues. Here the CDR3 reads CASSFGGREYEQYF. CDR3 sequence (DNA): TGTGCCAGCAGCTTTGGCGGGAGGGAGTACGAGCAGTACTTC.

The chain has TRBV19 and TRBJ2-7; the match to TRBD2 covers 9 bases. The CDR3 runs 15 residues. J lost 5 bases, V lost 2 bases, and 7 bases had no gene match. Germline CDR1 is LNHDA and CDR2 is SQIVND (reference sequence). CDR3 in DNA: TGTGCCAGTAGTATACGGGCTAGCGGGAAGGACGAGCAGTACTTC. Translation gives CASSIRASGKDEQYF. Together with reference TRBV19 and TRBJ2-7, the CDR3 gives the full variable domain: DGGITQSPKYLFRKEGQNVTLSCEQNLNHDAMYWYRQDPGQGLRLIYYSQIVNDFQKGDIAEGYSVSREKKESFPLTVTSAQKNPTAFYLCASSIRASGKDEQYFGPGTRLTVT.

The rearrangement links TRBV5-6 to TRBJ2-2; the match to TRBD1 covers 8 bases. The CDR3 consists of 15 residues. CDR1 is SGHDT and CDR2 is YYEEEE in the germline V gene. Trimming cost V 2 bases and J 4 bases; bases outside gene matches: 4. CDR3 sequence (DNA): TGTGCCAGCAGCTTCGGGACAGGTCCCACCGGGGAGCTGTTTTTT. Its translation is CASSFGTGPTGELFF.

V usage is TRBV14 and J usage is TRBJ2-1; D gene ambiguous. The CDR3 runs to 13 residues. Germline V gene data show CDR1 as SGHDN and CDR2 as FVKESK. The V end was cut by 4 bases, the J end by 0 bases, with 4 bases between. CDR3 nucleotide sequence: TGTGCCAGCAGCCCGTTCTCCTACAATGAGCAGTTCTTC. Its protein product is CASSPFSYNEQFF.

The V call is TRBV19, the J call TRBJ2-7; 10 nucleotides agree with TRBD1. Trimming cost V 5 bases and J 4 bases; bases outside gene matches: 5. The CDR3 covers 14 residues. The V gene's germline CDR1 is LNHDA and CDR2 SQIVND (reference sequence). The CDR3 DNA sequence: TGTGCCAGTAGTGAACCGGGACAGGGGTACGAGCAGTACTTC. Encoded protein: CASSEPGQGYEQYF. Full variable domain (remainder filled in from reference TRBV19 and TRBJ2-7): DGGITQSPKYLFRKEGQNVTLSCEQNLNHDAMYWYRQDPGQGLRLIYYSQIVNDFQKGDIAEGYSVSREKKESFPLTVTSAQKNPTAFYLCASSEPGQGYEQYFGPGTRLTVT.

V is TRBV6-5 and J is TRBJ2-7; the match to TRBD2 covers 8 bases. Trimming cost V 2 bases and J 3 bases; bases outside gene matches: 6. The germline gives CDR1 MNHEY, CDR2 SVGAGI. This CDR3 is 15 amino acids long. The CDR3 DNA is TGTGCCAGCAGTTACCGGGGGGGACTCCGCTACGAGCAGTACTTC. Translated, it gives CASSYRGGLRYEQYF.

V is TRBV9 and J is TRBJ2-1; D is perhaps TRBD2 (5 bases). The length of the CDR3 is 17 residues. With 0 bases removed from V and 9 bases from J, the gap between germline ends came to 22 bases. CDR1 SGDLS and CDR2 YYNGEE come from the germline V gene. The CDR3 loop is CASSVGGESGFLGEQFF. The CDR3 DNA sequence: TGTGCCAGCAGCGTAGGTGGGGAGTCAGGATTTCTCGGTGAGCAGTTCTTC.

The chain uses TRBV5-1 and TRBJ1-1, with 10 bases that match TRBD1. V shed 6 bases and J 4 bases; nucleotides not matched to a gene: 6. Germline CDR1 SGHRS, CDR2 YFSETQ. CDR3 length: 14 residues. This CDR3 is CASIPGQGTTEAFF. The CDR3 DNA sequence: TGCGCCAGCATTCCGGGACAGGGGACCACTGAAGCTTTCTTT.

Only a few counts were recorded for this clone. The chain couples TRBV24-1 to TRBJ1-5; TRBD1 is a possible D gene (6 bases). Per the germline V gene, CDR1 is KGHDR and CDR2 is SFDVKD. CDR3 length: 17 amino acids. The V gene lost 3 bases and the J gene lost 6 bases, with 20 bases spanning the gap. CDR3 loop: CATSDRSARQGSQPQHF. CDR3 in DNA: TGTGCCACCAGTGATCGATCTGCTAGGCAGGGGTCTCAGCCCCAGCATTTT.

This chain links TRBV25-1 with TRBJ1-2, with TRBD1 matching 8 bases. The V and J ends lost 6 bases and 2 bases, in that order; junction bases with no gene match: 5. The CDR3 spans 14 residues. In germline, CDR1 is MGHDK, CDR2 SYGVNS. CDR3 region: CASRDDRGNYGYTF. CDR3 nucleotides: TGTGCCAGCAGAGACGACAGGGGAAACTATGGCTACACCTTC.

This clone was recorded only once. The rearrangement uses TRBV18 and TRBJ2-3, with a weak D call TRBD1 (5 bases). The germline V gene has CDR1 KGHSH and CDR2 LQKENI. Trimming removed 2 bases from V and 6 bases from J, with 15 bases in between. The CDR3 covers 15 residues. The chain's CDR3 is CASSPLGAETDTQYF. In nucleotides, the CDR3 is TGTGCCAGCTCACCATTAGGGGCCGAGACGGATACGCAGTATTTT.

This clone was counted a single time. The chain has TRBV12-3 or TRBV12-4 and TRBJ2-2; unclear D gene. The CDR3 spans 13 residues. Trimming cost V 6 bases and J 6 bases, with 11 bases left between them. The CDR3 nucleotides read TGTGCCAGCAGCTTCCGGTTGGCCGGGGAGCTGTTTTTT. Protein: CASSFRLAGELFF.

This chain links TRBV7-9 with TRBJ2-2; D remains unclear. Germline-derived CDR1 and CDR2 are SEHNR and FQNEAQ (reference sequence). The CDR3 extends over 15 amino acids. V lost 1 base, J lost 4 bases, and 10 bases lay in between. CDR3 nucleotide sequence: TGTGCCAGCAGCTTAGTGGTAGGCGGCACCGGGGAGCTGTTTTTT. Encoded protein: CASSLVVGGTGELFF.

The chain couples TRBV28 to TRBJ2-7; TRBD2 matches at 10 bases. Germline assignment: CDR1 MDHEN and CDR2 SYDVKM. Germline trimming cut 5 bases from V and 5 bases from J; bases unmatched to any gene: 12. The CDR3 is 16 amino acids. The CDR3 region is CASSPGLAALMNEQYF. CDR3 DNA: TGTGCCAGCAGTCCCGGACTAGCGGCCCTCATGAACGAGCAGTACTTC.

This sequence joins TRBV2 and TRBJ2-5, with 10 bases lining up with TRBD2. The ends lost 3 bases at V and 2 bases at J; junction bases unmatched: 3. CDR3 length equals 15 residues. The germline V gene encodes CDR1 SNHLY and CDR2 FYNNEI. The CDR3 protein is CASSDSSGGQETQYF. Written as DNA, the CDR3 is TGTGCCAGCAGTGACTCTAGCGGGGGACAAGAGACCCAGTACTTC.

This clone occurred once. The rearrangement joins TRBV10-3 to TRBJ1-6; no clear D gene. Trimming cost V 0 bases and J 7 bases, with 7 bases left between them. CDR1 is ENHRY and CDR2 is SYGVKD in the germline V gene. The CDR3 contains 14 residues. The CDR3 DNA sequence: TGTGCCATCAGTGAGTCCAGTCAGAATTCACCCCTCCACTTT. Translation gives CAISESSQNSPLHF.

The chain is built from TRBV15 and TRBJ1-1; no clear D gene. CDR1 is LNHNV and CDR2 is YYDKDF in the germline V gene (reference sequence). This CDR3 spans 15 amino acids. Trimming took 0 bases from V and 0 from J, leaving 8 bases between them. In nucleotides, the CDR3 is TGTGCCACCAGCAGAGATGGCTCGATGAACACTGAAGCTTTCTTT. This codes for CATSRDGSMNTEAFF.

The CDR3 reads CSASLDVPLEQYF. The CDR3 DNA is TGCAGTGCTAGTCTAGATGTCCCCCTCGAGCAGTACTTC. The genes are TRBV20-1 and TRBJ2-7, with D unclear. Germline V gene lookup returns CDR1 DFQATT and CDR2 SNEGSKA (reference sequence). The CDR3 consists of 13 residues. V lost 3 bases, J lost 6 bases, and 15 bases lay in between.

The chain uses TRBV9 and TRBJ2-2; 7 positions match TRBD2. CDR3 size: 15 residues. Germline V gene data show CDR1 as SGDLS and CDR2 as YYNGEE. V dropped 2 bases and J dropped 6; count of bases not matched to a gene: 7. CDR3 bases: TGTGCCAGCAGCGTGGGAAAGCTAGCGGCCGGGGAGCTGTTTTTT. It codes for CASSVGKLAAGELFF. The entire variable domain, with the rest obtained from reference TRBV9 and TRBJ2-2, is as follows: DSGVTQTPKHLITATGQRVTLRCSPRSGDLSVYWYQQSLDQGLQFLIQYYNGEERAKGNILERFSAQQFPDLHSELNLSSLELGDSALYFCASSVGKLAAGELFFGEGSRLTVL.

V usage is TRBV6-5 and J usage is TRBJ2-7, with 7 bases fitting TRBD1. V shed 8 bases, J shed 4 bases, and the junction held 11 bases outside the gene matches. The CDR3 runs 14 residues. In germline, CDR1 is MNHEY, CDR2 SVGAGI. Written as DNA, the CDR3 is TGTGCCAGCCACCAGACAGGGCCTCCTTACGAGCAGTACTTC. Encoded protein: CASHQTGPPYEQYF.